Listed below are T cell receptor beta chains from one sample, sequenced in a study of T-cell memory formation after mild COVID-19. MiXCR, applied by TCRdb to the 5' RACE reads, yields one record per CDR3 protein. The sample yields a few hundred thousand distinct CDR3 sequences, around 15% seen once. Specimen: PBMCs or a T cell subset sorted from them (not recorded which). The receptors derive from a man younger than 30 who had mild COVID-19 (a few samples of this study predate the infection). Cell type and time point are not known. Both conserved end residues are part of each CDR3. The order of the fields is J gene, D gene, V gene, clone size, CDR3 protein, CDR3 DNA. The D gene is left open where the match is weak. Clone size, where shown, is once, few, many, or a class for clones that have expanded.

J gene: TRBJ2-5; D gene: TRBD2; V gene: TRBV12-3/TRBV12-4; clone size: few; CDR3 protein: CASSSSGDPQETQYF; CDR3 DNA: TGTGCCAGCAGCAGTAGCGGGGACCCGCAAGAGACCCAGTACTTC
J gene: TRBJ1-1; D gene: .; V gene: TRBV7-6; clone size: few; CDR3 protein: CASSLGNGANTEAFF; CDR3 DNA: TGTGCCAGCAGCTTAGGAAACGGTGCGAACACTGAAGCTTTCTTT
J gene: TRBJ2-6; D gene: TRBD1; V gene: TRBV6-5; clone size: .; CDR3 protein: CASRRQGRANVLTF; CDR3 DNA: TGTGCCAGCAGAAGACAGGGGCGAGCCAACGTCCTGACTTTC
J gene: TRBJ2-4; D gene: .; V gene: TRBV16; clone size: few; CDR3 protein: CASSQRENIQYF; CDR3 DNA: TGTGCCAGCAGCCAAAGGGAAAACATTCAGTACTTC
J gene: TRBJ2-7; D gene: TRBD2; V gene: TRBV7-3; clone size: few; CDR3 protein: CASSEAGGYEQYF; CDR3 DNA: TGTGCCAGCAGCGAGGCGGGGGGCTACGAGCAGTACTTC
J gene: TRBJ2-7; D gene: .; V gene: TRBV20-1; clone size: few; CDR3 protein: CSARDPAGSYEQYF; CDR3 DNA: TGCAGTGCTAGAGATCCAGCAGGCTCCTACGAGCAGTACTTC
J gene: TRBJ2-5; D gene: .; V gene: TRBV7-8; clone size: .; CDR3 protein: CASSLGALQETQYF; CDR3 DNA: TGTGCCAGCAGCTTAGGGGCCTTACAAGAGACCCAGTACTTC
J gene: TRBJ1-4; D gene: .; V gene: TRBV2; clone size: .; CDR3 protein: CASRIGPRNEKLFF; CDR3 DNA: TGTGCCAGCAGGATCGGGCCGAGAAATGAAAAACTGTTTTTT
J gene: TRBJ2-7; D gene: .; V gene: TRBV5-1; clone size: .; CDR3 protein: CASSSGLNGYEQYF; CDR3 DNA: TGCGCCAGCAGCAGCGGACTGAACGGTTACGAGCAGTACTTC
J gene: TRBJ1-4; D gene: .; V gene: TRBV7-6; clone size: .; CDR3 protein: CASSGNPYATNEKLFF; CDR3 DNA: TGTGCCAGCAGCGGCAATCCCTATGCAACTAATGAAAAACTGTTTTTT
J gene: TRBJ1-2; D gene: .; V gene: TRBV25-1; clone size: .; CDR3 protein: CASPGRAGGYTF; CDR3 DNA: TGTGCCAGCCCCGGGAGGGCAGGAGGCTACACCTTC
J gene: TRBJ2-3; D gene: TRBD2; V gene: TRBV5-5; clone size: .; CDR3 protein: CASIRTSYTDTQYF; CDR3 DNA: TGTGCCAGCATCCGGACTAGTTACACAGATACGCAGTATTTT
J gene: TRBJ2-5; D gene: .; V gene: TRBV5-1; clone size: .; CDR3 protein: CASSLDRATRETQYF; CDR3 DNA: TGCGCCAGCAGCTTGGACAGGGCCACTCGTGAGACCCAGTACTTC
J gene: TRBJ2-7; D gene: TRBD1; V gene: TRBV6-5; clone size: .; CDR3 protein: CASRPRATGAEQYF; CDR3 DNA: TGTGCCAGCAGGCCACGAGCGACAGGGGCCGAGCAGTACTTC
J gene: TRBJ2-3; D gene: .; V gene: TRBV7-9; clone size: .; CDR3 protein: CASSFSRGPTDTQYF; CDR3 DNA: TGTGCCAGCAGCTTCTCCCGGGGCCCAACAGATACGCAGTATTTT
J gene: TRBJ1-5; D gene: TRBD1; V gene: TRBV20-1; clone size: .; CDR3 protein: CSATTGVRVNNQPQHF; CDR3 DNA: TGCAGTGCTACGACAGGGGTCAGGGTGAACAATCAGCCCCAGCATTTT
J gene: TRBJ2-3; D gene: .; V gene: TRBV7-6; clone size: .; CDR3 protein: CASSSPVDTQYF; CDR3 DNA: TGTGCCAGCAGCTCCCCGGTCGATACGCAGTATTTT
J gene: TRBJ1-1; D gene: .; V gene: TRBV7-9; clone size: .; CDR3 protein: CASSLAVTTEAFF; CDR3 DNA: TGTGCCAGCAGCTTAGCGGTAACCACTGAAGCTTTCTTT
J gene: TRBJ2-3; D gene: .; V gene: TRBV5-1; clone size: .; CDR3 protein: CASSDRPTDTQYF; CDR3 DNA: TGCGCCAGCTCTGACCGCCCCACAGATACGCAGTATTTT
J gene: TRBJ2-3; D gene: .; V gene: TRBV7-3; clone size: .; CDR3 protein: CASSFIAGSTDTQYF; CDR3 DNA: TGTGCCAGCAGCTTTATTGCAGGGTCCACAGATACGCAGTATTTT
J gene: TRBJ2-2; D gene: .; V gene: TRBV12-3/TRBV12-4; clone size: .; CDR3 protein: CASNPWAGVNAGELFF; CDR3 DNA: TGTGCCAGCAACCCATGGGCAGGGGTTAACGCCGGGGAGCTGTTTTTT
J gene: TRBJ1-2; D gene: .; V gene: TRBV5-1; clone size: many; CDR3 protein: CASSFDKPHYGYTF; CDR3 DNA: TGCGCCAGCAGCTTTGATAAGCCTCACTATGGCTACACCTTC
J gene: TRBJ2-2; D gene: .; V gene: TRBV3-1; clone size: .; CDR3 protein: CASSQVVGGSGELFF; CDR3 DNA: TGTGCCAGCAGCCAAGTAGTAGGAGGATCCGGGGAGCTGTTTTTT
J gene: TRBJ2-1; D gene: TRBD2; V gene: TRBV18; clone size: few; CDR3 protein: CASSPRLAGNEQFF; CDR3 DNA: TGTGCCAGCTCACCACGACTAGCTGGAAATGAGCAGTTCTTC
J gene: TRBJ2-1; D gene: TRBD2; V gene: TRBV12-3/TRBV12-4; clone size: many; CDR3 protein: CASTLAGGQYEQFF; CDR3 DNA: TGTGCCAGCACTCTAGCGGGGGGGCAATACGAGCAGTTCTTC
J gene: TRBJ1-2; D gene: .; V gene: TRBV11-2; clone size: .; CDR3 protein: CASSSPRRENYGYTF; CDR3 DNA: TGTGCCAGCAGCTCCCCCAGACGGGAAAACTATGGCTACACCTTC
J gene: TRBJ2-3; D gene: TRBD2; V gene: TRBV12-3/TRBV12-4; clone size: .; CDR3 protein: CASSLWLAGLSDTQYF; CDR3 DNA: TGTGCCAGCAGTTTATGGCTAGCGGGCCTCTCAGATACGCAGTATTTT
J gene: TRBJ2-5; D gene: TRBD1; V gene: TRBV19; clone size: few; CDR3 protein: CASSMTGTGEGETQYF; CDR3 DNA: TGTGCCAGTAGTATGACCGGGACAGGGGAGGGAGAGACCCAGTACTTC
J gene: TRBJ1-4; D gene: .; V gene: TRBV7-9; clone size: .; CDR3 protein: CASSHRTRRASNEKLFF; CDR3 DNA: TGTGCCAGCAGCCACCGGACACGACGGGCCTCTAATGAAAAACTGTTTTTT
J gene: TRBJ1-1; D gene: .; V gene: TRBV7-9; clone size: few; CDR3 protein: CASSLRDGNTEAFF; CDR3 DNA: TGTGCCAGCAGCCTAAGGGACGGGAACACTGAAGCTTTCTTT
J gene: TRBJ2-2; D gene: TRBD2; V gene: TRBV7-9; clone size: few; CDR3 protein: CASSSTPGLAGGAHTGELFF; CDR3 DNA: TGTGCCAGCAGCTCGACACCGGGACTAGCGGGGGGAGCACACACCGGGGAGCTGTTTTTT
J gene: TRBJ1-2; D gene: .; V gene: TRBV20-1; clone size: .; CDR3 protein: CSAERTEVYGYTF; CDR3 DNA: TGCAGCGCGGAACGGACAGAAGTGTATGGCTACACCTTC
J gene: TRBJ2-1; D gene: .; V gene: TRBV9; clone size: .; CDR3 protein: CASSVGPNEQFF; CDR3 DNA: TGTGCCAGCAGCGTAGGCCCCAATGAGCAGTTCTTC
J gene: TRBJ1-5; D gene: .; V gene: TRBV2; clone size: .; CDR3 protein: CAVQRGGGSNQPQHF; CDR3 DNA: TGTGCCGTCCAACGAGGGGGTGGGAGCAATCAGCCCCAGCATTTT
J gene: TRBJ2-3; D gene: .; V gene: TRBV29-1; clone size: .; CDR3 protein: CSVAAGSPTDTQYF; CDR3 DNA: TGCAGCGTCGCAGCAGGGTCCCCCACAGATACGCAGTATTTT
J gene: TRBJ2-1; D gene: .; V gene: TRBV7-2; clone size: many; CDR3 protein: CASSPRVTEQFF; CDR3 DNA: TGTGCCAGCAGCCCCCGGGTTACCGAGCAGTTCTTC
J gene: TRBJ2-3; D gene: .; V gene: TRBV4-2; clone size: few; CDR3 protein: CASSQDLGGDTQYF; CDR3 DNA: TGTGCCAGCAGCCAAGATCTAGGGGGGGATACGCAGTATTTT
J gene: TRBJ1-2; D gene: .; V gene: TRBV30; clone size: .; CDR3 protein: CAWRGGLTYGYTF; CDR3 DNA: TGTGCCTGGAGAGGGGGACTGACTTATGGCTACACCTTC
J gene: TRBJ2-5; D gene: TRBD2; V gene: TRBV4-2; clone size: few; CDR3 protein: CASSHLAGGPGETQYF; CDR3 DNA: TGTGCCAGCAGCCATCTAGCGGGGGGGCCGGGGGAGACCCAGTACTTC
J gene: TRBJ2-2; D gene: .; V gene: TRBV24-1; clone size: .; CDR3 protein: CDTSDHWNTGELFF; CDR3 DNA: TGTGACACCAGTGATCATTGGAACACCGGGGAGCTGTTTTTT
J gene: TRBJ1-2; D gene: TRBD1; V gene: TRBV4-1; clone size: many; CDR3 protein: CASSRDREDYGYTF; CDR3 DNA: TGCGCCAGCAGCCGGGACAGGGAGGACTATGGCTACACCTTC
J gene: TRBJ2-7; D gene: .; V gene: TRBV11-2; clone size: .; CDR3 protein: CASSVRLGDSEQYF; CDR3 DNA: TGTGCCAGCAGCGTCCGACTAGGAGATTCCGAGCAGTACTTC